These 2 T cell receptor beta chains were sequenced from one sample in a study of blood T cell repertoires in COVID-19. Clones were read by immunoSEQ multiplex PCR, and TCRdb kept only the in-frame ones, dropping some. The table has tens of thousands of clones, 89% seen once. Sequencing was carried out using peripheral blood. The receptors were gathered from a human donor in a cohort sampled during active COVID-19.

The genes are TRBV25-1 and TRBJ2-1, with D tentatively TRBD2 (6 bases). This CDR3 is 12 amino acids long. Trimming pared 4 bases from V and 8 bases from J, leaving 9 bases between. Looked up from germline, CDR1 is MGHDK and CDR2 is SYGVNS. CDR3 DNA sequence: TGTGCCAGCAGTGGGGGAGGATATGAGCAGTTCTTC. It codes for CASSGGGYEQFF.

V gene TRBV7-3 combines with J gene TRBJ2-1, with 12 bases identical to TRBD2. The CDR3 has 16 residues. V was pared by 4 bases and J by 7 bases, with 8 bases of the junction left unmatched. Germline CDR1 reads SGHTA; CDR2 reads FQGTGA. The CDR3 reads CASSYRLAGVSNEQFF. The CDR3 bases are TGTGCCAGCAGCTACCGACTAGCGGGAGTATCGAATGAGCAGTTCTTC.